Listed here is a single TCR beta chain. This entry is derived from a study of blood T cell repertoires in COVID-19. The assay was immunoSEQ multiplex PCR, and TCRdb's table has in-frame clones only and misses some. The table includes 130,000 to 150,000 clones, about 85% detected once. Input material: peripheral blood. The TCR sequence derives from a human donor with acute or convalescent COVID-19. The donor label of this sample is uncertain.

This CDR3 reads CASSLGGVGPQNEKLFF. CDR3 DNA sequence: TGCGCCAGCAGCTTGGGAGGTGTAGGTCCTCAGAATGAAAAACTGTTTTTT. The chain couples TRBV5-1 to TRBJ1-4, with unresolved D. The CDR3 is 17 amino acids. V was cut by 0 bases and J by 5 bases, with 17 bases left in between. CDR1 SGHRS and CDR2 YFSETQ come from the germline V gene.